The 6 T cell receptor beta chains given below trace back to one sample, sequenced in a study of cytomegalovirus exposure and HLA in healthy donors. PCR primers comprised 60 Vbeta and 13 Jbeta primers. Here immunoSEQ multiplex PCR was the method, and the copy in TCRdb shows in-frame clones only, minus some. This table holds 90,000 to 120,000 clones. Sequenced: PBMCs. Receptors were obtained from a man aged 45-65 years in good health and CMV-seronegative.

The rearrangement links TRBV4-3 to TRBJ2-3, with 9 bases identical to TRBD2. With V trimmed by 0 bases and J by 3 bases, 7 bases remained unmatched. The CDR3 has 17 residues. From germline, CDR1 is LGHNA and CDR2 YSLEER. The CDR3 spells CASSQDKAGGGTDTQYF. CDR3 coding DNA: TGCGCCAGCAGCCAAGATAAGGCGGGAGGGGGTACAGATACGCAGTATTTT.

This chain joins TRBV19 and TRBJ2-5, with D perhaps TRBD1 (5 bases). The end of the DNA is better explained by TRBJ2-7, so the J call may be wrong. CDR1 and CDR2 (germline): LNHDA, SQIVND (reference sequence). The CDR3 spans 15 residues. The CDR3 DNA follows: TGTGCCAGTAGTATCAAACCCGACAGAGTCTACGAGCAGTACTTC. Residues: CASSIKPDRVYEQYF.

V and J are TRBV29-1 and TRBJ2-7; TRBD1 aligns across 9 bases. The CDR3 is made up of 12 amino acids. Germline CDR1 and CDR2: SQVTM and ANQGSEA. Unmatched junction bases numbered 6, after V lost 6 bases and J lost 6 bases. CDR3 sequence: CSVGQGLSEQYF. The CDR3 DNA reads TGCAGCGTCGGACAGGGGTTAAGCGAGCAGTACTTC.

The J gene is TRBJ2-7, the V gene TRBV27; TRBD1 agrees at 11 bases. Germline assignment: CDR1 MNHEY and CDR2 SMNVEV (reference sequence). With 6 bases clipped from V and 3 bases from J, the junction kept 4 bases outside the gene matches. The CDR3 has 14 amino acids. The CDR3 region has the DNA TGTGCCAGCAGGGGGACAGGGGGGGACTACGAGCAGTACTTC. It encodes CASRGTGGDYEQYF.

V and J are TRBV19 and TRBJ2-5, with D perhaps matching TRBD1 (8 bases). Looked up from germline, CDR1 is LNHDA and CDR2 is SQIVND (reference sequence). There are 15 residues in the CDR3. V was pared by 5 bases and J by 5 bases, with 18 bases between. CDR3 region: CASSPQQGGPETQYF. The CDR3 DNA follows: TGTGCCAGTAGTCCGCAACAGGGGGGGCCTGAGACCCAGTACTTC.

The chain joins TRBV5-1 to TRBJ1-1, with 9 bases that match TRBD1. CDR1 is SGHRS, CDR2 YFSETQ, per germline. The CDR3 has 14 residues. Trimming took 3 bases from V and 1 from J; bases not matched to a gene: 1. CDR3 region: CASSWDRANTEAFF. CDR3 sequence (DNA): TGCGCCAGCAGCTGGGACAGGGCGAACACTGAAGCTTTCTTT.